The 22 T cell receptor beta chains in this list originate from one sample, sequenced in a study of CD8 T cells in ankylosing spondylitis. MiXCR, run by TCRdb on the 5' RACE reads, gives a single entry per CDR3 protein. The data show more than 300,000 distinct CDR3 sequences, with approximately 10% seen just once and roughly 9.1% held by the top ten. What was sequenced was blood, either unsorted or a sorted T cell fraction (not recorded which). The source of these receptors is a female donor with ankylosing spondylitis or in good health (not recorded which).

The genes are TRBV5-6 and TRBJ2-5, with D hard to call. The germline V gene encodes CDR1 SGHDT and CDR2 YYEEEE. The V end lost 4 bases, the J end lost 2 bases, and 12 bases lay between the germline ends. The CDR3 loop spans 14 amino acids. In nucleotides, the CDR3 is TGTGCCAGCAGCCTCCTCATGAAGCAAGAGACCCAGTACTTC. It translates to CASSLLMKQETQYF.

This clonotype came up once. This chain joins TRBV5-1 and TRBJ2-7, with D unresolved. This CDR3 spans 16 amino acids. Trimming removed 0 bases from V and 3 bases from J, with 16 bases in between. Looked up from germline, CDR1 is SGHRS and CDR2 is YFSETQ. Written as DNA, the CDR3 is TGCGCCAGCAGCTTGGGACATCGGCAGACAATCTACGAGCAGTACTTC. This encodes CASSLGHRQTIYEQYF.

This clonotype has only a few counts. The chain couples TRBV5-6 to TRBJ2-1; 12 bases fit TRBD2. Trimming removed 4 bases from V and 5 bases from J; junction bases left unmatched: 1. Germline assignment: CDR1 SGHDT and CDR2 YYEEEE. The CDR3 consists of 14 residues. The CDR3 loop is CASSRTSGDNEQFF. CDR3 sequence (DNA): TGTGCCAGCAGCAGGACTAGCGGGGACAATGAGCAGTTCTTC.

V gene TRBV6-5 combines with J gene TRBJ1-1; perhaps TRBD1 as D (5 bases). CDR3 size: 15 residues. V was shortened by 3 bases and J by 0 bases, with 11 bases between the two germline ends. The V gene's germline CDR1 is MNHEY and CDR2 SVGAGI. This CDR3 is CASSYGGGMNTEAFF. The CDR3 DNA follows: TGTGCCAGCAGTTATGGTGGGGGGATGAACACTGAAGCTTTCTTT.

The chain employs TRBV12-3 or TRBV12-4 and TRBJ2-7, with a tentative D call TRBD1 (6 bases). Trimming stripped 4 bases from V and 5 bases from J, with 9 bases between. The CDR3 contains 12 residues. CDR3 nucleotides: TGTGCCAGCAGTTCACAGGGAAACGAGCAGTACTTC. This codes for CASSSQGNEQYF.

In this sample, this clonotype turned up many times. V and J are TRBV28 and TRBJ1-5; no definite D call. This CDR3 is built from 12 residues. The V end was cut by 6 bases, the J end by 8 bases, with 11 bases between. Germline loops: CDR1 MDHEN, CDR2 SYDVKM. CDR3 residues: CASSLEAKPQHF. CDR3 coding DNA: TGTGCCAGCAGCTTGGAGGCCAAGCCCCAGCATTTT.

This clonotype occurred many times. V and J are TRBV7-9 and TRBJ1-5, with D possibly TRBD1 on 6 matching bases. Germline CDR1 is SEHNR and CDR2 is FQNEAQ (reference sequence). This CDR3 comprises 13 residues. The V gene lost 5 bases and the J gene lost 6 bases, with 11 bases spanning the gap. CDR3 sequence reads: CASSPGVGQPQHF. For the CDR3, the DNA is TGTGCCAGCAGCCCAGGGGTGGGTCAGCCCCAGCATTTT.

Comment on this clonotype: Being one base from a much bigger clone, this may be a read error. The V and J genes are TRBV29-1 and TRBJ2-6; 7 bases match TRBD1. Per the germline V gene, CDR1 is SQVTM and CDR2 is ANQGSEA. This CDR3 comprises 16 residues. V lost 5 bases and J lost 5; bases outside the gene matches: 12. The CDR3, as DNA: TGCAGCGTTTCCGGGACAGAATCGTTTAGGGCCAACGTCCTGACTTTC. The encoded protein is CSVSGTESFRANVLTF.

This clonotype has ten or more counts. V and J are TRBV5-1 and TRBJ2-7; TRBD1 matches at 8 bases. Germline CDR1 is SGHRS and CDR2 is YFSETQ. J gave up 0 bases and V 6 bases, and 14 bases lay outside the gene matches. The CDR3 sequence is 17 residues long. CDR3 bases: TGCGCCAGCACCCTGACGGGCAGGGGGCGCATCTCCTACGAGCAGTACTTC. Amino acid sequence: CASTLTGRGRISYEQYF.

The chain combines TRBV20-1 with TRBJ2-5; D perhaps matches TRBD2 (5 bases). Trimming took 4 bases from V and 7 from J, leaving 13 bases between them. The V gene's germline CDR1 is DFQATT and CDR2 SNEGSKA (reference sequence). The CDR3 spans 12 residues. Here the CDR3 reads CSAIIREGTQYF. The CDR3 bases are TGCAGTGCTATCATTCGGGAAGGGACCCAGTACTTC.

Points on this clonotype: This may be a read error, as it is one base from a much larger clone. V and J are TRBV4-3 and TRBJ2-3; TRBD2 aligns across 8 bases. Germline CDR1 is LGHNA and CDR2 is YSLEER. The CDR3 is 18 amino acids. In DNA, the CDR3 is TGCGCCAGCAGCCAAGAGACCCCTTGGGTGAGCGGGAGTGATATGCAGTATTTT. It encodes CASSQETPWVSGSDMQYF.

This clonotype showed up many times. The chain joins TRBV6-2 or TRBV6-3 to TRBJ2-7; TRBD2 is a possible D gene (6 bases). Trimming removed 4 bases at V and 2 bases at J, with 12 bases between. Germline V gene sequence: CDR1 MNHEY, CDR2 SVGEGT. This CDR3 contains 14 residues. The CDR3 reads CASSSAGGPYEQYF. DNA for the CDR3: TGTGCCAGCAGTTCGGCAGGAGGGCCCTACGAGCAGTACTTC.

This clonotype was detected a few times. The chain joins TRBV7-9 to TRBJ2-7; D is undetermined. The CDR3 spans 13 residues. Trimming stripped 1 base from V and 5 bases from J, with 9 bases between. Per germline, CDR1 SEHNR and CDR2 FQNEAQ (reference sequence). The CDR3 region has the DNA TGTGCCAGCAGCTTAGACTTGGTCGACGAGCAGTACTTC. Translated, it gives CASSLDLVDEQYF.

Many counts were recorded for this clonotype. The V gene is TRBV10-3, the J gene TRBJ2-5; D is possibly TRBD1 (6 bases). Between the trimmed V and J ends, which lost 6 bases and 2 bases, there was a span of 13 bases. The CDR3 totals 14 residues. Germline lookup yields CDR1 ENHRY and CDR2 SYGVKD. CDR3 region: CAIRPGHVQETQYF. CDR3 DNA sequence: TGTGCCATCAGACCGGGACATGTACAAGAGACCCAGTACTTC.

There are many counts of this clonotype. This rearrangement joins TRBV20-1 to TRBJ2-7, with 10 bases fitting TRBD2. The CDR3 consists of 13 residues. Trimming removed 5 bases from V and 5 bases from J; junction bases left unmatched: 6. Germline V CDR1 and CDR2: DFQATT, SNEGSKA (reference sequence). Written as DNA, the CDR3 is TGCAGTGCTCCTCCCGGGACTAGCGACGAGCAGTACTTC. Translating it yields CSAPPGTSDEQYF.

This sequence joins TRBV29-1 and TRBJ2-1; 8 bases fit TRBD2. Germline loops: CDR1 SQVTM, CDR2 ANQGSEA. Trimming cost V 2 bases and J 4 bases; bases outside gene matches: 4. The CDR3 contains 14 residues. The CDR3 sequence is CSVEREGRYNEQFF. The CDR3 region has the DNA TGCAGCGTTGAACGGGAGGGCCGGTACAATGAGCAGTTCTTC.

At least ten counts were recorded for this clonotype. The V and J genes are TRBV5-1 and TRBJ1-2; D is uncertain. Germline V gives CDR1 SGHRS, CDR2 YFSETQ. This CDR3 is built from 12 residues. Trimming cost V 3 bases and J 4 bases, with 7 bases left between them. The CDR3 here is CASSSEGYGYTF. In DNA, the CDR3 is TGCGCCAGCAGCTCCGAGGGCTATGGCTACACCTTC.

The rearrangement links TRBV28 to TRBJ2-6; D gene uncertain. This CDR3 contains 16 residues. Trimming took off 3 bases at V and 0 bases at J, with 9 bases between the two ends. Germline CDR1 is MDHEN and CDR2 is SYDVKM. CDR3 nucleotides: TGTGCCAGCAGTTTTGGGCGCCCCTCTGGGGCCAACGTCCTGACTTTC. Translation: CASSFGRPSGANVLTF.

This clonotype was observed many times. V and J are TRBV5-1 and TRBJ1-1, with a possible D match to TRBD1 (6 bases). Germline values: CDR1 SGHRS, CDR2 YFSETQ. The CDR3 is 15 amino acids. V dropped 2 bases and J dropped 0 bases, with 11 bases sitting between them. The CDR3 bases are TGCGCCAGCAGCTTATCCGGGACACTGAACACTGAAGCTTTCTTT. It is translated as CASSLSGTLNTEAFF.

This clonotype was seen a few times. The rearrangement uses TRBV28 and TRBJ2-5; 8 positions match TRBD2. Germline CDR1 reads MDHEN; CDR2 reads SYDVKM. The V segment lost 4 bases and the J segment 0 bases; nucleotides outside the gene matches: 10. CDR3 length: 17 amino acids. The CDR3 protein is CASSSSREDPYQETQYF. The CDR3 DNA sequence: TGTGCCAGCAGTTCGTCGCGGGAGGACCCTTACCAAGAGACCCAGTACTTC.

About this clonotype: This may stem from a read error, because a much larger clone lies one nucleotide away. V usage is TRBV20-1 and J usage is TRBJ2-3; 10 bases map to TRBD2. J gave up 9 bases and V 5 bases, and 14 bases lay outside the gene matches. The CDR3 is 15 amino acids. Germline assignment: CDR1 DFQATT and CDR2 SNEGSKA (reference sequence). Here the CDR3 DNA reads TGCAGTGCTGGCGGAAAAAGCGGGGGGGGAAAAACGCAGTATTTT. It yields the protein CSAGGKSGGGKTQYF.

This clonotype was picked up a small number of times. This chain connects TRBV5-5 to TRBJ2-3; the match to TRBD2 covers 7 bases. Germline-derived CDR1 and CDR2 are SGHKS and YYEKEE (reference sequence). This CDR3 has 18 amino acids. The V and J ends lost 1 base and 0 bases, in that order; junction bases with no gene match: 11. Written as DNA, the CDR3 is TGTGCCAGCAGCTTGCTCCTTCAGGGACTATCTAGCACAGATACGCAGTATTTT. Translating gives CASSLLLQGLSSTDTQYF.